These T cell receptor beta chains were read from a single sample in a study of blood T cell repertoires in COVID-19. The repertoire was sequenced with immunoSEQ multiplex PCR; TCRdb's copy has only in-frame clones and lacks some. The sample consists of around 140,000 clones, 70% to 90% of them appearing once. What was sequenced was PBMCs or T cells enriched from blood (not recorded which). The receptors stem from a woman aged 50 to 60 with acute COVID-19. Both conserved end residues are part of each CDR3. The D gene is left open where the match is weak. Expanded clones are given a class, and other clones once, few, many or no size at all.

NA TRBJ1-2 TRBV19 NA TGTGCCAGTAGTATGGGGACAAGGAACTATGGCTACACCTTC CASSMGTRNYGYTF
NA TRBJ1-1 TRBV10-2 TRBD1 TGCGCCAGCAGCAAACGACAGGGGCGGACTGAAGCTTTCTTT CASSKRQGRTEAFF
NA TRBJ2-3 TRBV30 NA TGTGCCTGGAGTCCCGGTTGGGATACGCAGTATTTT CAWSPGWDTQYF
few TRBJ1-3 TRBV5-6 NA TGTGCCAGCAGCTTGGCTGACACCATATATTTT CASSLADTIYF
NA TRBJ2-7 TRBV7-9 TRBD1 TGTGCCAGCAGAGACGGACAGGCTCACGAGCAGTACTTC CASRDGQAHEQYF
NA TRBJ2-7 TRBV29-1 NA TGCAGCGTGACCGATGGAGGGGTCTACGAGCAGTACTTC CSVTDGGVYEQYF
NA TRBJ1-2 TRBV7-3 TRBD1 TGTGCCAGCAGCATACAGGGGGGACTTTCTAACTATGGCTACACCTTC CASSIQGGLSNYGYTF
NA TRBJ1-2 TRBV28 NA TGTGCCAGCAGCCATAGGGAGCCTTATGGCTACACCTTC CASSHREPYGYTF
NA TRBJ2-1 TRBV29-1 TRBD2 TGCAGCGTCATGGGACTAGCGGGAGTCGGGAATGAGCAGTTCTTC CSVMGLAGVGNEQFF
NA TRBJ1-1 TRBV29-1 NA TGCAGCGTCACTCCACCCGCCGTCACAGGGAACACTGAAGCTTTCTTT CSVTPPAVTGNTEAFF
once TRBJ2-7 TRBV2 NA TGTGCCAGCAGAGCTACATCACAGGGTCACGAGCAGTACTTC CASRATSQGHEQYF
NA TRBJ1-6 TRBV28 TRBD1 TGTGCCAGCAGTTCCCTACGGACAGGTCGTAATTCACCCCTCCACTTT CASSSLRTGRNSPLHF
NA TRBJ1-2 TRBV5-8 NA TGTGCCAGCAGCCGATCGACAAACTATGGCTACACCTTC CASSRSTNYGYTF
NA TRBJ2-7 TRBV7-8 NA TGTGCCAGCAGAAGGGGAGGGGGCTACGAGCAGTACTTC CASRRGGGYEQYF
NA TRBJ2-5 TRBV18 NA TGTGCCAGCTCACCAAACTGGGAGACCCAGTACTTC CASSPNWETQYF
NA TRBJ2-5 TRBV2 TRBD1 TGTGCCAGCAGTGGACAGGGGCTGGAGACCCAGTACTTC CASSGQGLETQYF
NA TRBJ1-1 TRBV14 NA TGTGCCAGCAGCCAAGATAGCTGGGCTGAAGCTTTCTTT CASSQDSWAEAFF
NA TRBJ1-5 TRBV30 NA TGTGCCTGGAGTGATATTCGGGGGCCCCAGCATTTT CAWSDIRGPQHF
NA TRBJ1-2 TRBV11-3 TRBD1 TGTGCCAGCACTGATCGTAACGTGGGACAGGGTCATGGCTACACCTTC CASTDRNVGQGHGYTF
NA TRBJ2-5 TRBV27 TRBD2 TGTGCCAGCAGTTCCCCGCAAGCGGGAGCTGAGACCCAGTACTTC CASSSPQAGAETQYF
once TRBJ2-7 TRBV7-2 NA TGTGCCAGCAGCTTATCTTATTCCGAGCAGTACTTC CASSLSYSEQYF
NA TRBJ2-1 TRBV9 TRBD2 TGTGCCAGCAGCGTAGCACTAGCGGAAAGCAATGAGCAGTTCTTC CASSVALAESNEQFF
NA TRBJ2-2 TRBV19 NA TGTGCCAGTAGTATACGTACCGGGGAGCTGTTTTTT CASSIRTGELFF
once TRBJ2-2 TRBV5-1 NA TGCGCCAGCAGCTGGACAACAGGGACCGGGGAGCTGTTTTTT CASSWTTGTGELFF
NA TRBJ2-3 TRBV19 NA TGTGCCAGTAAGGGGGGGAGTGTTGGCACAGATACGCAGTATTTT CASKGGSVGTDTQYF
NA TRBJ1-4 TRBV2 NA TGTGCCAGCTCAGGGGAACAGGGAAAACTGTTTTTT CASSGEQGKLFF
NA TRBJ2-1 TRBV11-3 TRBD2 TGTGCCAGCACCCTCACGGGAGGGCCGCTTGATGAGCAGTTCTTC CASTLTGGPLDEQFF
few TRBJ2-5 TRBV19 NA TGTGCCAGTAGTACAGGGGTCCAAGAGACCCAGTACTTC CASSTGVQETQYF
NA TRBJ1-2 TRBV14 NA TGTGCCAGCAGCCCGACTGCGTACTATGGCTACACCTTC CASSPTAYYGYTF
NA TRBJ2-7 TRBV7-3 TRBD1 TGTGCCAGCAGCTTAACCAGGGGGTCCGAGCAGTACTTC CASSLTRGSEQYF